This TCR beta chain comes out of a study of CD8+CD57+ T cells in acquired aplastic anemia. Study context: Average DNA yield from sorted CD4+ and CD8+ cells was roughly 3.1 ug.

This clonotype was seen more than once but under ten times. As the CDR3 is not closed by the conserved phenylalanine or tryptophan, this likely results from a read error. The template for TCR beta VDJ and CDR3 sequence profiling was genomic DNA. TCRdb reanalysed the reads using MiXCR and keeps one entry per CDR3 protein. The sample consists of hundreds of thousands of distinct CDR3 sequences, around 32% of them appearing once. Patients picked for sequencing had shown CD8+CD57+ cell expansion detected by flow cytometry. Germline CDR1 DFQATT, CDR2 SNEGSKA (reference sequence). The CDR3 has 15 amino acids. The V end lost 1 base, the J end lost 1 base, and 13 bases lay between the germline ends.

The clonotype originates from a human donor with aplastic anemia. Sequences were obtained from sorted CD4+, CD8+, or CD8+CD57+ T cells (not recorded which) from PBMCs. The chain employs TRBV20-1 and TRBJ1-1; a weak D match, TRBD1 (5 bases). CDR3 amino acids: CSARAPRGTNTEAFL. The CDR3 DNA follows: TGCAGTGCTAGAGCGCCACGGGGGACGAACACTGAAGCTTTCCTT.